This TCR beta chain originates from a study of blood T cells in healthy people across ages. This CDR3 has 12 residues. V lost 5 bases to trimming and J lost 7 bases, with 11 bases between them. Using a J-beta primer mix together with a sample-barcoded 5' primer, a second PCR was run for roughly 7 to 11 cycles. TCRdb reprocessed the 5' RACE reads with MiXCR, giving one entry per CDR3 protein. The sample lists roughly 1 million distinct CDR3 sequences, roughly a quarter occurring once. The same data also contributed to another study, on T cells of mothers and their children. That study adds: Donors comprised three healthy Caucasian mothers plus their six children. All extracted RNA went into cDNA synthesis, 1.5 ug per 15 ul.

The clonotype comes from a girl aged 2 to 9 in good health. Sequencing was carried out using blood. This chain connects TRBV12-3 or TRBV12-4 to TRBJ1-2, with D possibly TRBD1 on 5 matching bases. The chain's CDR3 is CASSATGLGYTF. CDR3 in DNA: TGTGCCAGCAGTGCTACAGGTCTTGGCTACACCTTC.